These T cell receptor beta chains were read from a single sample in a study of identical twins. TCRdb called the 5' RACE reads again in MiXCR, with one record for every CDR3 protein. The data hold roughly 220,000 distinct CDR3 sequences, with approximately 5.9% observed a single time. The data were also submitted as part of a second study, on T cells expressing NK-cell markers.

The source material was CD8+ T cells sorted from blood. The origin of the receptors is a woman aged 18-29 years in good health. Both conserved end residues are trimmed from each CDR3.

v_call	j_call	cdr3_aa
TRBV6-2/TRBV6-3	TRBJ2-3	ASSTGTNSTDTQY
TRBV27	TRBJ2-4	ASSPGQGAWIQY
TRBV14	TRBJ1-2	ASSQGSVREYGYT
TRBV12-3/TRBV12-4	TRBJ2-2	ASSLSWDKKANTGELF
TRBV20-1	TRBJ2-7	SARDLAGVPYEQY
TRBV7-6	TRBJ2-3	ASSLGTASTDTQY
TRBV5-5	TRBJ2-3	ATKREWGDTQY
TRBV6-1	TRBJ1-6	ASRGQYNSPLH
TRBV19	TRBJ2-1	ASSLTVYNEQF
TRBV13	TRBJ2-1	ASSAGTGGSDEQF
TRBV6-1	TRBJ2-7	ASSPGTPTYEQY
TRBV7-8	TRBJ2-7	AIKRWQGPSYEQY
TRBV9	TRBJ1-2	ASSETGYLDGYT
TRBV13	TRBJ2-7	ASSTRDRASYEQY
TRBV7-8	TRBJ2-1	ASSLETGFGSYNEQF
TRBV5-1	TRBJ2-7	ASRIFDNTLDYEQY
TRBV7-2	TRBJ2-1	ASSLASGNEQF
TRBV6-2/TRBV6-3	TRBJ1-2	ASSYNLGVDGYT